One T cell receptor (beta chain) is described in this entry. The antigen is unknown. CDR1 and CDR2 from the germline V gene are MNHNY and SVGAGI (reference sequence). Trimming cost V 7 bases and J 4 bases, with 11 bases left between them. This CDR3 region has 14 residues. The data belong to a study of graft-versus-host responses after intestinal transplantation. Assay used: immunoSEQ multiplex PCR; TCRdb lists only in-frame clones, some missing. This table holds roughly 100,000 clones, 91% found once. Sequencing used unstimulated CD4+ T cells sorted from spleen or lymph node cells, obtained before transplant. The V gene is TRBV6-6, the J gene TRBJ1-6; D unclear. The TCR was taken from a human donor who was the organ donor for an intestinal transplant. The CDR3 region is CASIGSFYNSPLHF. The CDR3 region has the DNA TGTGCCAGCATTGGCTCCTTTTATAATTCACCCCTCCACTTT.